Listed below are T cell receptor beta chains from one sample, sequenced in a study of control samples from healthy donors and cancer patients. The data were produced by immunoSEQ multiplex PCR, yet TCRdb's version contains in-frame clones alone and is incomplete. The sample holds fewer than 300,000 clones, around 79% seen once. The specimen sequenced was PBMCs. The receptors derive from a woman aged 60 to 75 with lung cancer. Each CDR3 is given with its conserved first and last residue. A D gene is named only where the DNA matches it firmly. Clone size is given for some rows only: seen once, a few or many times, or a class if the clone is expanded.

clone size	J gene	D gene	V gene	CDR3 protein	CDR3 DNA
.	TRBJ2-7	.	TRBV6-5	CASRDVRPLYEQYF	TGTGCCAGCAGGGACGTCCGCCCCCTCTACGAGCAGTACTTC
once	TRBJ2-3	.	TRBV12-3/TRBV12-4	CASTTRSDTQYF	TGTGCCAGCACTACTAGGTCGGATACGCAGTATTTT
few	TRBJ1-1	.	TRBV7-8	CASSAAPRAEAFF	TGTGCCAGCAGCGCCGCCCCACGGGCTGAAGCTTTCTTT
once	TRBJ2-7	TRBD2	TRBV6-1	CASSEVAGGSYGFEQYF	TGTGCCAGCAGTGAAGTGGCGGGAGGGAGTTATGGATTCGAGCAGTACTTC
.	TRBJ1-1	.	TRBV19	CASSILLGVNTEAFF	TGTGCCAGTAGTATACTTCTGGGGGTGAACACTGAAGCTTTCTTT
.	TRBJ2-5	.	TRBV28	CASSLYGGKETQYF	TGTGCCAGCAGTTTATATGGGGGGAAGGAGACCCAGTACTTC
once	TRBJ2-1	TRBD2	TRBV6-2/TRBV6-3	CASSTFGLVGNEQFF	TGTGCCAGCAGTACATTTGGACTAGTCGGCAATGAGCAGTTCTTC
.	TRBJ2-5	.	TRBV18	CASSRGQVRETQYF	TGTGCCAGCTCCCGGGGGCAGGTTCGAGAGACCCAGTACTTC
.	TRBJ1-2	.	TRBV27	CASSLSTGAAMAGGYTF	TGTGCCAGCAGTTTATCGACGGGGGCCGCCATGGCGGGTGGCTACACCTTC
.	TRBJ1-1	.	TRBV5-1	CASSLSVNTEAFF	TGCGCCAGCAGCTTGTCAGTGAACACTGAAGCTTTCTTT
.	TRBJ2-1	.	TRBV19	CASSMGSLYNEQFF	TGTGCCAGTAGTATGGGCTCCCTTTACAATGAGCAGTTCTTC
.	TRBJ2-5	.	TRBV27	CASSRLGTQYF	TGTGCCAGCAGTAGGCTCGGGACCCAGTACTTC
once	TRBJ1-2	.	TRBV7-9	CASSSSGGQTYGYTF	TGTGCCAGCAGCTCATCGGGAGGACAGACCTATGGCTACACCTTC
.	TRBJ2-2	.	TRBV3-1/TRBV3-2	CASNFGRAGELFF	TGTGCCAGCAACTTTGGACGCGCCGGGGAGCTGTTTTTT
.	TRBJ2-1	TRBD2	TRBV7-8	CASSSSGGSNEQFF	TGTGCCAGCAGCTCTTCGGGCGGGAGCAATGAGCAGTTCTTC
once	TRBJ2-7	.	TRBV6-5	CASSPRGWYGSEQYF	TGTGCCAGCAGTCCCAGGGGTTGGTACGGGAGCGAGCAGTACTTC
.	TRBJ1-2	.	TRBV28	CASSRGAGTLKGYTF	TGTGCCAGCAGTCGCGGGGCAGGGACGCTAAAAGGCTACACCTTC
.	TRBJ2-2	.	TRBV7-2	CASSLETAYTGELFF	TGTGCCAGCAGCTTAGAGACAGCCTACACCGGGGAGCTGTTTTTT
.	TRBJ2-1	.	TRBV4-1	CASSKFGGNNEQFF	TGCGCCAGCAGCAAATTCGGTGGTAACAATGAGCAGTTCTTC
.	TRBJ2-3	.	TRBV7-9	CASTEEGGHTDTQYF	TGTGCCAGCACCGAGGAGGGGGGGCACACAGATACGCAGTATTTT
.	TRBJ2-5	.	TRBV10-1	CASSSSGVLGETQYF	TGCGCCAGCAGTTCTTCAGGGGTTTTGGGAGAGACCCAGTACTTC
.	TRBJ1-5	.	TRBV10-3	CAISEAETAYQPQHF	TGTGCCATCAGTGAAGCGGAGACAGCATATCAGCCCCAGCATTTT
.	TRBJ1-5	.	TRBV19	CASSIGTASNQPQHF	TGTGCCAGTAGTATAGGGACGGCTAGCAATCAGCCCCAGCATTTT
few	TRBJ1-2	.	TRBV27	CASTDGSYGYTF	TGTGCCAGTACCGACGGAAGCTATGGCTACACCTTC
.	TRBJ1-6	TRBD1	TRBV10-3	CAIREGQGIGNSPLHF	TGTGCCATCAGGGAAGGACAGGGGATAGGTAATTCACCCCTCCACTTT
few	TRBJ1-2	TRBD1	TRBV7-2	CASSRYRGDYGYTF	TGTGCCAGCAGCCGTTACAGGGGGGATTATGGCTACACCTTC
.	TRBJ2-7	.	TRBV2	CASRTLSYEQYF	TGTGCCAGCCGCACCCTCTCCTACGAGCAGTACTTC
.	TRBJ2-2	.	TRBV6-1	CASSEVVEAGELFF	TGTGCCAGCAGTGAAGTGGTAGAGGCCGGGGAGCTGTTTTTT
.	TRBJ2-2	TRBD1	TRBV7-9	CASSLRQGHTGELFF	TGTGCCAGCAGCTTACGACAGGGGCATACCGGGGAGCTGTTTTTT
.	TRBJ2-2	.	TRBV9	CASSVAGIGELFF	TGTGCCAGCAGCGTGGCAGGGATCGGGGAGCTGTTTTTT
.	TRBJ2-3	.	TRBV6-1	CASSEHGTQYF	TGTGCCAGCAGTGAACACGGTACGCAGTATTTT
few	TRBJ2-5	TRBD2	TRBV6-6	CASRREYVETQYF	TGTGCCAGCAGGCGGGAGTACGTGGAGACCCAGTACTTC
.	TRBJ2-2	TRBD2	TRBV4-2	CASSSSGSNTGELFF	TGTGCCAGCAGCTCTAGCGGCTCGAACACCGGGGAGCTGTTTTTT
.	TRBJ2-3	.	TRBV11-2	CASSLMEDTQYF	TGTGCCAGCAGCTTAATGGAGGATACGCAGTATTTT
few	TRBJ1-1	.	TRBV3-1/TRBV3-2	CASSPRGGTEAFF	TGTGCCAGCAGCCCTAGGGGGGGCACTGAAGCTTTCTTT
.	TRBJ2-5	.	TRBV3-1/TRBV3-2	CASSRGGQPQETQYF	TGTGCCAGCAGCCGTGGAGGGCAACCCCAAGAGACCCAGTACTTC
.	TRBJ1-5	TRBD1	TRBV15	CATSGYRGTGGRYSNQPQHF	TGTGCCACCAGCGGCTACCGAGGGACAGGGGGCCGCTATAGCAATCAGCCCCAGCATTTT
few	TRBJ1-2	.	TRBV12-3/TRBV12-4	CASSIDQSGYTF	TGTGCCAGCAGCATTGACCAGTCCGGCTACACCTTC
.	TRBJ1-1	.	TRBV21-1	CASSTPEGWVKTEAFF	TGTGCCAGCAGCACACCTGAAGGGTGGGTGAAGACTGAAGCTTTCTTT
.	TRBJ2-3	TRBD2	TRBV5-1	CASSGSGRSTDTQYF	TGCGCCAGCTCGGGGAGCGGGAGAAGCACAGATACGCAGTATTTT
.	TRBJ2-7	TRBD2	TRBV7-7	CASSPGLAQTYEQYF	TGTGCCAGCAGTCCCGGACTAGCGCAAACCTACGAGCAGTACTTC